The 22 T cell receptor beta chains below were found in one sample sequenced in a study of T cell responses to AZD1222 COVID-19 vaccine (dated by TCRdb to the early 2020s). Library prep was done by the immunoSEQ multiplex PCR assay. Drawn from immuneACCESS, this table holds only the in-frame rearrangements with V and J called that TCRdb kept. Clones are partly lost; checked studies trace under half to an unresolved V gene and leave the rest unexplained. The sample table holds 150,000 to 200,000 clones, of which 85% to 90% were seen once. Together, the top ten hold approximately 1.6% of the sample. What the time point label conveys for this sample: baseline before first vaccination. Sequenced material: peripheral blood, taken on day 0 of AZD1222 vaccination. The receptors were gathered from an adult in good health.

The V call is TRBV11-3, the J call TRBJ2-5, with D tentatively TRBD1 (5 bases). V lost 5 bases and J 5 bases, leaving 18 bases between the germline ends. Germline V gene sequence: CDR1 SGHNT, CDR2 YENEEA. CDR3 length: 15 amino acids. Here the CDR3 DNA reads TGTGCCAGCAGCCCCACCAACAGGTTTGGGGAGACCCAGTACTTC. It specifies CASSPTNRFGETQYF.

This clone was seen only once. This chain connects TRBV19 to TRBJ2-5, with 7 nucleotides matching TRBD1. The CDR3 runs 15 residues. Germline CDR1 is LNHDA and CDR2 is SQIVND (reference sequence). V was clipped by 1 base and J by 4 bases; unmatched bases: 6. The CDR3 sequence: CASSIARGPGETQYF. CDR3 DNA sequence: TGTGCCAGTAGTATAGCAAGGGGGCCGGGAGAGACCCAGTACTTC.

This rearrangement joins TRBV12-2 to TRBJ1-5; the table names TRBD1, a call not compared with the DNA. TRBV12-2 is designated a pseudogene. The CDR3 runs 17 residues. The DNA of the CDR3 is TGTGCAAATAAGAACTTAGGGGGTTATCATAGCAATCAGCCCCAGCATTTT. Its protein product is CANKNLGGYHSNQPQHF.

This chain connects TRBV11-2 to TRBJ1-1; unclear D gene. Germline assignment: CDR1 SGHAT and CDR2 FQNNGV. Between the trimmed V and J ends, which lost 1 base and 6 bases, there was a span of 12 bases. This CDR3 is 14 amino acids long. The DNA for the CDR3 is TGTGCCAGCAGCTTAGGTTTGGGGTCCGCTGAAGCTTTCTTT. This encodes CASSLGLGSAEAFF.

The genes are TRBV7-2 and TRBJ1-2; TRBD1 agrees at 7 bases. Germline V gives CDR1 SGHTA, CDR2 FQGNSA. The CDR3 runs 17 residues. The ends lost 2 bases at V and 0 bases at J; junction bases unmatched: 9. CDR3 residues: CASSLLTTGSANYGYTF. The CDR3 nucleotides are TGTGCCAGCAGCTTACTAACGACAGGGTCGGCTAACTATGGCTACACCTTC.

This chain links TRBV5-5 with TRBJ2-2, with 13 nucleotides matching TRBD2. Trimming cost V 4 bases and J 1 base; bases outside gene matches: 7. Germline assignment: CDR1 SGHKS and CDR2 YYEKEE (reference sequence). The CDR3 runs to 18 residues. The CDR3 here is CASSPGLAGALNTGELFF. For the CDR3, the DNA is TGTGCCAGCAGCCCCGGACTAGCGGGAGCACTGAACACCGGGGAGCTGTTTTTT.

The rearrangement joins TRBV11-3 to TRBJ2-2, with TRBD1 matching over 11 bases. J gave up 6 bases and V 6 bases, and 6 bases lay outside the gene matches. From germline, CDR1 is SGHNT and CDR2 YENEEA. The CDR3 has 15 amino acids. CDR3 nucleotides: TGTGCCAGCAGTCCAGGGACAGGGGGTGCCGGGGAGCTGTTTTTT. It is translated as CASSPGTGGAGELFF.

In DNA form, the CDR3 reads TGCAGCGCCAACGCGTACAATGAGCAGTTCTTC. This codes for CSANAYNEQFF. The V gene is TRBV29-1, the J gene TRBJ2-1; D not certain. The CDR3 runs 11 residues. Germline V lookup: CDR1 SQVTM, CDR2 ANQGSEA. V was trimmed by 7 bases and J by 4 bases, leaving 8 bases between them.

The chain carries TRBV27 and TRBJ1-2, with a tentative D call TRBD1 (5 bases). V gave up 5 bases and J gave up 0 bases, with 10 bases separating them. In germline, CDR1 is MNHEY, CDR2 SMNVEV (reference sequence). This CDR3 contains 14 residues. CDR3 DNA sequence: TGTGCCAGCAGTACGACAGCAACTAACTATGGCTACACCTTC. Protein sequence: CASSTTATNYGYTF.

V usage is TRBV11-2 and J usage is TRBJ1-2, with 10 bases aligning to TRBD1. The CDR3 extends over 15 amino acids. V dropped 5 bases and J dropped 3; count of bases not matched to a gene: 6. The germline CDR1 and CDR2 sequences are SGHAT and FQNNGV. CDR3 in amino acids: CASSPGTGVYYGYTF. CDR3 bases: TGTGCCAGCAGCCCGGGGACAGGGGTTTACTATGGCTACACCTTC.

Only one count was recorded for this clone. The chain carries TRBV12-5 and TRBJ2-5; 12 nucleotides align to TRBD2. Germline V lookup: CDR1 LGHNT, CDR2 FRNRAP. CDR3 size: 18 residues. Germline trimming cut 6 bases from V and 1 base from J; bases unmatched to any gene: 12. CDR3 sequence (DNA): TGTGCTAGTGGAAGGGGACTAGCGGGTATCCCCTCCCAAGAGACCCAGTACTTC. Its protein is CASGRGLAGIPSQETQYF.

The J gene is TRBJ2-1, the V gene TRBV10-2; maybe TRBD1 (6 bases). Per the germline V gene, CDR1 is WSHSY and CDR2 is SAAADI. Trimming shortened V by 2 bases and J by 10 bases, and 15 bases separated the two germline ends. The CDR3 covers 14 residues. The CDR3 coding sequence is TGCGCCAGCAGTGAGCAGGGGTTAACATTAGAGCAGTTCTTC. This codes for CASSEQGLTLEQFF.

V and J are TRBV6-5 and TRBJ2-7; D uncertain. The ends were cut back, 6 bases at V and 2 bases at J, with 11 bases in the middle. Germline CDR1 is MNHEY and CDR2 is SVGAGI. This CDR3 is built from 13 residues. The CDR3 sequence: CASRKEITYEQYV. CDR3 DNA: TGTGCCAGCAGGAAGGAAATTACCTACGAGCAGTACGTC.

This clone was recorded only once. The chain combines TRBV3-1 (or the pseudogene TRBV3-2) with TRBJ2-5; D is uncertain. The CDR3 is 11 amino acids. CDR1 is LGHDT and CDR2 is YNNKEL in the germline V gene (reference sequence). With 5 bases removed from V and 7 bases from J, the gap between germline ends came to 8 bases. CDR3 amino acids: CASSSPRTQYF. Here the CDR3 DNA reads TGTGCCAGCAGCTCCCCCAGGACCCAGTACTTC.

The V gene is TRBV7-9, the J gene TRBJ1-1, with D maybe TRBD1 (5 bases). The germline V gene has CDR1 SEHNR and CDR2 FQNEAQ (reference sequence). Trimming removed 5 bases at V and 5 bases at J, with 18 bases between. The CDR3 loop spans 15 amino acids. Here the CDR3 DNA reads TGTGCCAGCAGCCATGCGGTGTCGGGGGGTACTGAAGCTTTCTTT. This gives the protein CASSHAVSGGTEAFF.

The chain uses TRBV4-1 and TRBJ1-1; maybe TRBD1 (6 bases). Between the trimmed V and J ends, which lost 3 bases and 0 bases, there was a span of 14 bases. The CDR3 is 16 amino acids. Per the germline V gene, CDR1 is MGHRA and CDR2 is YSYEKL. The CDR3 sequence: CASSQSPTGLNTEAFF. The CDR3 DNA is TGCGCCAGCAGCCAGAGTCCTACAGGGTTGAACACTGAAGCTTTCTTT.

This chain links TRBV30 with TRBJ2-3; 7 bases are shared with TRBD1. Germline CDR1 and CDR2: GTSNPN and SVGIG (reference sequence). V gave up 8 bases and J gave up 2 bases; unmatched junction bases: 4. CDR3 length: 12 residues. In DNA form, the CDR3 reads TGTGCCGGTGGACAGGCCACAGATACGCAGTATTTT. Translating it yields CAGGQATDTQYF. Filled out from reference TRBV30 and TRBJ2-3, the complete variable domain reads SQTIHQWPATLVQPVGSPLSLECTVEGTSNPNLYWYRQAAGRGLQLLFYSVGIGQISSEVPQNLSASRPQDRQFILSSKKLLLSDSGFYLCAGGQATDTQYFGPGTRLTVL.

The V gene is TRBV6-1, the J gene TRBJ2-5; D is uncertain. V was shortened by 3 bases and J by 2 bases, with 7 bases between the two germline ends. Germline CDR1 reads MNHNS; CDR2 reads SASEGT. CDR3 length: 13 residues. The CDR3 nucleotides are TGTGCCAGCAGTGAGTACTTTCAAGAGACCCAGTACTTC. It is translated as CASSEYFQETQYF.

This rearrangement joins TRBV19 to TRBJ1-4, with TRBD1 identical over 7 bases. Per the germline V gene, CDR1 is LNHDA and CDR2 is SQIVND (reference sequence). J was trimmed by 2 bases and V by 7 bases; bases with no gene match: 4. The CDR3 loop spans 14 amino acids. The CDR3 loop reads CASNPGQTNEKLFF. CDR3 sequence (DNA): TGTGCCAGTAATCCGGGACAGACTAATGAAAAACTGTTTTTT.

Regarding this clone: Additional DNA sequences in this sample encode the identical CDR3. The chain combines TRBV5-1 with TRBJ1-5; TRBD1 might be the D (5 bases). From germline, CDR1 is SGHRS and CDR2 YFSETQ. Trimming left V 0 bases short and J 1 base short, with 8 bases between. The CDR3 spans 15 residues. The CDR3 here is CASSLAGGSNQPQHF. Written as DNA, the CDR3 is TGCGCCAGCAGCTTGGCCGGGGGAAGCAATCAGCCCCAGCATTTT.

This chain links TRBV5-1 with TRBJ2-2; 7 positions match TRBD1. Germline V gene sequence: CDR1 SGHRS, CDR2 YFSETQ. CDR3 length equals 16 residues. The V and J ends lost 0 bases and 0 bases, in that order; junction bases with no gene match: 2. The CDR3 DNA sequence: TGCGCCAGCAGCTTGGATGGACAGGCGAACACCGGGGAGCTGTTTTTT. Translating it yields CASSLDGQANTGELFF. The full variable domain, in which reference TRBV5-1 and TRBJ2-2 provide the parts outside the CDR3, is KAGVTQTPRYLIKTRGQQVTLSCSPISGHRSVSWYQQTPGQGLQFLFEYFSETQRNKGNFPGRFSGRQFSNSRSEMNVSTLELGDSALYLCASSLDGQANTGELFFGEGSRLTVL.

V and J are TRBV4-1 and TRBJ2-5, with D maybe TRBD2 (6 bases). Germline V gives CDR1 MGHRA, CDR2 YSYEKL. V shed 1 base and J shed 5 bases, with 11 bases lying between them. CDR3 size: 14 residues. The DNA of the CDR3 is TGCGCCAGCAGCCAAGGAGAACTAGCTGAGACCCAGTACTTC. It encodes CASSQGELAETQYF.